This T cell receptor (beta chain) was sequenced in a study of T cell responses to AZD1222 COVID-19 vaccine. Study-wide findings and caveats: Reportedly, nearly half of unique spike TCRs recognized epitopes outside B.1.351/B.1.1.7 mutations.

Details on this clone: Its antigen is not known.

The data were produced by immunoSEQ multiplex PCR, yet TCRdb's version contains in-frame clones alone and is incomplete. The data show 180,000 or so clones, around 90% seen once. This TCR was sampled from an adult who received the AZD1222 COVID-19 vaccine. The sequenced sample was peripheral blood, obtained 28 days after the second AZD1222 dose.

DNA of the CDR3: TGTGCCAGCAGCTTGACGACTAGAATTTACAATGAGCAGTTCTTC. This translates into CASSLTTRIYNEQFF. V usage is TRBV9 and J usage is TRBJ2-1, with a possible D match to TRBD2 (6 bases). CDR1 and CDR2 from the germline V gene are SGDLS and YYNGEE. V was cut by 4 bases and J by 4 bases, with 15 bases left in between. This CDR3 has 15 residues.